This T cell receptor beta chain came from a study of cytotoxic CD8 clonotypes in ibrutinib-treated CLL. For the study at large: Enrolment comprised around 11 relapsed/refractory and over 14 treatment-naive patients; about 17 were IGHV unmutated. After treatment lasting a median about 13 months, range 6 to 36, response samples were collected.

The method was immunoSEQ multiplex PCR; TCRdb's version includes in-frame clones alone and lacks a portion of them. The table lists about 250,000 clones, 70% of them singletons. Regarding the study as a whole: Samples were collected at differing times from sustained-remission and progressing patients. Public clonotypes, rarely seen, contracted or held steady on treatment.

Points on this clone: Its specificity is unknown.

The CDR3 totals 16 residues. Trimming cost V 0 bases and J 0 bases, with 9 bases left between them. The germline V gene encodes CDR1 MGHRA and CDR2 YSYEKL. The rearrangement joins TRBV4-1 to TRBJ2-1; D is unresolved. The specimen was PBMCs, collected after 24 months of ibrutinib treatment. The TCR originated in a human donor with chronic lymphocytic leukemia. In nucleotides, the CDR3 is TGCGCCAGCAGCCAAGATCGGCCGAGCTCCTACAATGAGCAGTTCTTC. Protein product: CASSQDRPSSYNEQFF.